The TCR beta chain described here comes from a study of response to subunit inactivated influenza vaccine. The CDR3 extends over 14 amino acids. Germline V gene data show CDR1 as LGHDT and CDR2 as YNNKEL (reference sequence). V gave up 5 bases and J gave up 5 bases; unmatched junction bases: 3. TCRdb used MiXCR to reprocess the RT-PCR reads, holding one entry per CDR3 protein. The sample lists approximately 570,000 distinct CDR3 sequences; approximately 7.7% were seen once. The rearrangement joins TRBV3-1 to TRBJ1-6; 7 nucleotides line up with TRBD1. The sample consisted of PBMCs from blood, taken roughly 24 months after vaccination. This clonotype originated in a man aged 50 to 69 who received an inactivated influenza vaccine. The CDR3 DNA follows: TGTGCCAGCAGCGAGGGACAGCATAATTCACCCCTCCACTTT. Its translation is CASSEGQHNSPLHF.